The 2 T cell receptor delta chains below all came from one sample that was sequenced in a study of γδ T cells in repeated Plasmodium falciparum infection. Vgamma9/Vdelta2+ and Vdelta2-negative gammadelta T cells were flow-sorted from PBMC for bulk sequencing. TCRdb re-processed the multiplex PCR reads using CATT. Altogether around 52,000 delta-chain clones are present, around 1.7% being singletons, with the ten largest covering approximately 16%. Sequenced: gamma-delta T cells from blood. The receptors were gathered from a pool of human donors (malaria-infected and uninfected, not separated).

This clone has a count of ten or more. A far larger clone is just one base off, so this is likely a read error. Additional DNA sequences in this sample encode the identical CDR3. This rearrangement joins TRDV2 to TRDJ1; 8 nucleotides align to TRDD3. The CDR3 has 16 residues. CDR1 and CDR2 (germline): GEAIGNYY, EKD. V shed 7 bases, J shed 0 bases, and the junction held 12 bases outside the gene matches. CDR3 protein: CACDDLGEFYTDKLIF. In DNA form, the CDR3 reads TGTGCCTGCGACGATCTGGGGGAGTTCTACACCGATAAACTCATCTTT.

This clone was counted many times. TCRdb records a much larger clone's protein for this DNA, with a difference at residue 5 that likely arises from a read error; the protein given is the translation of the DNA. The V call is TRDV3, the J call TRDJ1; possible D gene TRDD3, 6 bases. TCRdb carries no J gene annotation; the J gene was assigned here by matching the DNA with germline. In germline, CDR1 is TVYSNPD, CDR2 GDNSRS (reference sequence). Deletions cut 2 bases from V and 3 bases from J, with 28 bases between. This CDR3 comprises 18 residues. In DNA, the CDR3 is TGTGCCTTTCCCAGGGCTACGTACGGGGATTGTAGCGCCGATAAACTCATCTTT. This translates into CAFPRATYGDCSADKLIF.